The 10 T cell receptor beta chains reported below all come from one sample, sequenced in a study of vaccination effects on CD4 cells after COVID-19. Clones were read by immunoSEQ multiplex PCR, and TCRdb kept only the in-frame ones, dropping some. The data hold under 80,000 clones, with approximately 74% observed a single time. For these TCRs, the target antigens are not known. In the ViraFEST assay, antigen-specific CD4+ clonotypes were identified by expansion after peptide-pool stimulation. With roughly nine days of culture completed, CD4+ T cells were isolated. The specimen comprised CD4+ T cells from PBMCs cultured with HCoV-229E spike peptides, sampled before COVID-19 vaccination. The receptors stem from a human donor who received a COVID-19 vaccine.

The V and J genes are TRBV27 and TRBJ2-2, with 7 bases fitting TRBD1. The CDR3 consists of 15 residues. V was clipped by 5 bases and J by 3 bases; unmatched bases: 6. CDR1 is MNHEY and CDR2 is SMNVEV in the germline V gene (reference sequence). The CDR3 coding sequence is TGTGCCAGCAGTGCCCGAGGGACAGACACCGGGGAGCTGTTTTTT. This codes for CASSARGTDTGELFF.

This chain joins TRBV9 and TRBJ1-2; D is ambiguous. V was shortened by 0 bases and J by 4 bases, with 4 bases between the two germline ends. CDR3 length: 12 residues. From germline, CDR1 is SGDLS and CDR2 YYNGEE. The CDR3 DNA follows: TGTGCCAGCAGCGTAGATGGCTATGGCTACACCTTC. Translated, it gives CASSVDGYGYTF. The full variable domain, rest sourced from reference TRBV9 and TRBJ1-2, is DSGVTQTPKHLITATGQRVTLRCSPRSGDLSVYWYQQSLDQGLQFLIQYYNGEERAKGNILERFSAQQFPDLHSELNLSSLELGDSALYFCASSVDGYGYTFGSGTRLTVV.

DNA of the CDR3: TGTGCCAGCAGTGGTCCGGCGACTAGCGGGGGGGCGGTGGAGACCCAGTACTTC. This translates into CASSGPATSGGAVETQYF. This chain uses TRBV2 with TRBJ2-5, with TRBD2 matching over 14 bases. Germline loops: CDR1 SNHLY, CDR2 FYNNEI. J was trimmed by 5 bases and V by 4 bases; bases with no gene match: 12. The CDR3 spans 18 residues.

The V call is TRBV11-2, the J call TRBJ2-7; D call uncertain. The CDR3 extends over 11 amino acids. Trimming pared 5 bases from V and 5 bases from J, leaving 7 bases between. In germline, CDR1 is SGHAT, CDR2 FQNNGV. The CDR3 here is CASSRVDEQYV. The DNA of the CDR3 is TGTGCCAGCAGCAGAGTGGACGAGCAGTACGTC.

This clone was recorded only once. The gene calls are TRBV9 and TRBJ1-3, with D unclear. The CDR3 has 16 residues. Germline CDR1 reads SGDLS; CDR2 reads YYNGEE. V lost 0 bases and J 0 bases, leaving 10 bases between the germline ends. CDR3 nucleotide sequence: TGTGCCAGCAGCGTAGGCCAGCATTACTCTGGAAACACCATATATTTT. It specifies CASSVGQHYSGNTIYF.

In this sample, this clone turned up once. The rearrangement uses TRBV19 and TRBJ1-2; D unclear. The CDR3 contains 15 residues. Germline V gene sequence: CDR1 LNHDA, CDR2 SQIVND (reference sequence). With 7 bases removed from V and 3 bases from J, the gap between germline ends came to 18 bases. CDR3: CASKHGETFYYGYTF. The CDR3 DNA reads TGTGCCAGTAAGCATGGGGAGACATTTTACTATGGCTACACCTTC.

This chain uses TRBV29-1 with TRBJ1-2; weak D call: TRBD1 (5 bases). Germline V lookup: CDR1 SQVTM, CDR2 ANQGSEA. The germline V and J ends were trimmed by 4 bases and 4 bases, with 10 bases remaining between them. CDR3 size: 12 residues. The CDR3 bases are TGCAGCGTTGCTGGGGGACTCTATGGCTACACCTTC. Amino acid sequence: CSVAGGLYGYTF.

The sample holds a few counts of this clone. CDR3 DNA: TGTGCCAGCAGCTGGACGGGGGGGCAGTCCTACGAGCAGTACGTC. Amino acids: CASSWTGGQSYEQYV. The chain has TRBV11-2 and TRBJ2-7; 8 nucleotides align to TRBD2. The V gene's germline CDR1 is SGHAT and CDR2 FQNNGV. CDR3 length: 15 amino acids. V trimming: 4 bases; J trimming: 1 base; junction bases outside the gene matches: 6.

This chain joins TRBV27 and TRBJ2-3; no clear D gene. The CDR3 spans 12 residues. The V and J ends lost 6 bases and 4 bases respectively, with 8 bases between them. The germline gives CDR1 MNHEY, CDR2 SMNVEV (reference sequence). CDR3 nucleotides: TGTGCCAGCAGGCGGCCCCCAGATACGCAGTATTTT. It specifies CASRRPPDTQYF.

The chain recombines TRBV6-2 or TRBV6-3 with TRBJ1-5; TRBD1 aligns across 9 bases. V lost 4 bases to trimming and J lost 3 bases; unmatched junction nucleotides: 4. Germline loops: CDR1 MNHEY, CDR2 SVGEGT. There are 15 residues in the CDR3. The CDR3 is CASSFYRGPNQPQHF. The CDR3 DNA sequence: TGTGCCAGCAGTTTCTACAGGGGGCCCAATCAGCCCCAGCATTTT.